Each of the 10 T cell receptor beta chains below was sequenced from the same sample in a study of T cell repertoires in cytomegalovirus infection. TCRdb passed the reads through MiXCR, listing each CDR3 protein once. Among a few hundred thousand distinct CDR3 sequences listed, roughly 15% were seen once. The sequencing input was PBMCs. These receptors were taken from a human donor in good health (CMV status not recorded). Some clones in this sample may be carry-over from other donors' samples.

This clonotype was counted at least ten times. This rearrangement joins TRBV10-3 to TRBJ2-7; 13 nucleotides agree with TRBD2. With 7 bases clipped from V and 5 bases from J, the junction kept 8 bases outside the gene matches. The CDR3 has 15 amino acids. Looked up from germline, CDR1 is ENHRY and CDR2 is SYGVKD. The CDR3 loop reads CAITATGTSGNEQYF. CDR3 DNA sequence: TGTGCCATCACCGCTACCGGGACTAGCGGGAACGAGCAGTACTTC.

The sample holds many counts of this clonotype. The J gene is TRBJ2-5, the V gene TRBV20-1, with D hard to call. Germline CDR1 reads DFQATT; CDR2 reads SNEGSKA (reference sequence). This CDR3 has 12 amino acids. Trimming took off 3 bases at V and 2 bases at J, with 7 bases between the two ends. CDR3: CSASRNQETQYF. DNA for the CDR3: TGCAGTGCTAGTCGGAATCAAGAGACCCAGTACTTC.

In its sample, this clonotype was seen a few times. The chain couples TRBV9 to TRBJ1-1; no clear D. V dropped 0 bases and J dropped 0 bases, with 12 bases sitting between them. In germline, CDR1 is SGDLS, CDR2 YYNGEE. This CDR3 has 16 amino acids. The DNA for the CDR3 is TGTGCCAGCAGCGTAGACCCTGCCGGTGTGAACACTGAAGCTTTCTTT. It yields the protein CASSVDPAGVNTEAFF.

In its sample, this clonotype was seen many times. The chain is built from TRBV7-9 and TRBJ2-1, with 11 bases fitting TRBD2. This CDR3 is 16 amino acids long. CDR1 and CDR2 from the germline V gene are SEHNR and FQNEAQ (reference sequence). Unmatched junction bases numbered 11, after V lost 5 bases and J lost 8 bases. The CDR3 DNA is TGTGCCAGCAGCACGACTAGCGGGGTCCGGTTGCATGAGCAGTTCTTC. It is translated as CASSTTSGVRLHEQFF.

This clonotype occurred many times. This chain joins TRBV6-4 and TRBJ1-2, with 11 bases aligning to TRBD1. The CDR3 sequence is 15 residues long. The J segment lost 7 bases and the V segment lost 3 bases, leaving 7 bases of the junction unmatched. Germline CDR1 is MRHNA and CDR2 is SNTAGT. The CDR3 coding sequence is TGTGCCAGCAGTGATTCCTCCGGGACAGGGGGTGGCTACACCTTC. Translating gives CASSDSSGTGGGYTF.

This clonotype was observed many times. V and J are TRBV5-6 and TRBJ2-3, with 12 bases identical to TRBD2. Germline loops: CDR1 SGHDT, CDR2 YYEEEE. The CDR3 has 16 amino acids. After removal of 4 bases from V and 4 bases from J, the junction contained 7 bases not matched to a gene. As DNA, the CDR3 is TGTGCCAGCAGCCTAGGACTAGCGGGAAGTGCAGATACGCAGTATTTT. Translation: CASSLGLAGSADTQYF.

This clonotype occurred many times. The J gene is TRBJ2-2, the V gene TRBV11-2, with D uncertain. Germline lookup yields CDR1 SGHAT and CDR2 FQNNGV. The CDR3 covers 14 residues. The V and J ends lost 7 bases and 2 bases respectively, with 11 bases between them. The CDR3 sequence is CASNTHFNTGELFF. The CDR3 bases are TGTGCCAGCAACACCCATTTTAACACCGGGGAGCTGTTTTTT.

There are many counts of this clonotype. CDR3 bases: TGCAGTGCCCAGGACAGGGCGATCAATCAGCCCCAGCATTTT. It is translated as CSAQDRAINQPQHF. The rearrangement links TRBV20-1 to TRBJ1-5; 8 nucleotides align to TRBD1. The CDR3 loop spans 14 amino acids. V lost 6 bases, J lost 3 bases, and 7 bases stayed unmatched. Germline CDR1 and CDR2: DFQATT and SNEGSKA (reference sequence).

This clonotype was counted at least ten times. The V and J genes are TRBV15 and TRBJ1-1; tentatively, D is TRBD1 (6 bases). The CDR3 is 15 amino acids. V was cut by 0 bases and J by 0 bases, with 8 bases left in between. CDR1 is LNHNV, CDR2 YYDKDF, per germline (reference sequence). CDR3 in DNA: TGTGCCACCAGCAGAGAAACAGGGATGAACACTGAAGCTTTCTTT. Residues: CATSRETGMNTEAFF.

This clonotype was picked up a small number of times. The rearrangement uses TRBV15 and TRBJ2-5; D gene ambiguous. V was clipped by 0 bases and J by 5 bases, with 4 bases between them. Germline V gene sequence: CDR1 LNHNV, CDR2 YYDKDF (reference sequence). CDR3 length: 12 residues. CDR3 in DNA: TGTGCCACCAGCAGAGATTGGGAGACCCAGTACTTC. Its translation: CATSRDWETQYF.